This TCR beta chain emerged from a study of read filtering for tumor transcriptome and immune sequencing. This clonotype was observed many times. This CDR3 contains 13 residues. V shed 3 bases and J shed 2 bases, with 7 bases lying between them. Germline V CDR1 and CDR2: SQVTM, ANQGSEA. Molecular barcoded adaptors covering alpha/delta and beta/gamma chains were used on 400 ng RNA. One entry per CDR3 protein results from TCRdb running MiXCR on the reads. The sample includes roughly 49,000 distinct CDR3 sequences, less than 20% of them seen just once. The rearrangement links TRBV29-1 to TRBJ2-2; no firm D call. The specimen was a population of CD138-negative cells sorted from bone marrow. The TCR comes from a donor at least 40 years old with multiple myeloma. The CDR3 spells CSVEAENTGELFF. The CDR3 region has the DNA TGCAGCGTTGAGGCAGAAAACACCGGGGAGCTGTTTTTT.